Presented here are 27 T cell receptor beta chains from one specimen sequenced in a study of identifying expanded T cells in peripheral blood. Sequencing used immunoSEQ multiplex PCR; TCRdb keeps in-frame clones, though not all of them. The top ten hold approximately 14% of the sample, which has about 47,000 clones, 70% to 85% seen once. Sequenced sample: blood. The receptors here all came from a person aged 18 to 75 in good health.

V usage is TRBV2 and J usage is TRBJ2-3, with 14 positions matching TRBD2. Per germline, CDR1 SNHLY and CDR2 FYNNEI. The CDR3 is 14 amino acids. V trimming: 6 bases; J trimming: 14 bases; junction bases outside the gene matches: 10. For the CDR3, the DNA is TGTGCCAGCAGAGCCGGGACTAGCGGGGGTCCGTGGTATTTT. Translated, it gives CASRAGTSGGPWYF.

The V call is TRBV6-1, the J call TRBJ2-2; D remains ambiguous. The CDR3 covers 14 residues. The ends were cut back, 1 base at V and 7 bases at J, with 10 bases in the middle. Germline V gives CDR1 MNHNS, CDR2 SASEGT. The CDR3 DNA reads TGTGCCAGCAGTGAAGTGGATTTTAGCGGGGAGCTGTTTTTT. It specifies CASSEVDFSGELFF.

This clone was seen only once. V gene TRBV5-6 combines with J gene TRBJ2-5; 11 bases agree with TRBD2. Germline V lookup: CDR1 SGHDT, CDR2 YYEEEE. V was pared by 3 bases and J by 2 bases, with 9 bases of the junction left unmatched. There are 17 residues in the CDR3. CDR3 sequence (DNA): TGTGCCAGCAGCTCCCTCCTAGCGGGGGGAACACAAGAGACCCAGTACTTC. Residues: CASSSLLAGGTQETQYF. Full variable domain (remainder filled in from reference TRBV5-6 and TRBJ2-5): DAGVTQSPTHLIKTRGQQVTLRCSPKSGHDTVSWYQQALGQGPQFIFQYYEEEERQRGNFPDRFSGHQFPNYSSELNVNALLLGDSALYLCASSSLLAGGTQETQYFGPGTRLLVL.

The rearrangement uses TRBV11-3 and TRBJ1-3; a possible D gene is TRBD1 (6 bases). V lost 3 bases and J 2 bases, leaving 8 bases between the germline ends. The CDR3 runs 14 residues. Germline CDR1 reads SGHNT; CDR2 reads YENEEA. The CDR3 here is CASSLGAAGNTIYF. The CDR3 bases are TGTGCCAGCAGCTTGGGGGCGGCTGGAAACACCATATATTTT.

The rearrangement uses TRBV18 and TRBJ2-2; 10 bases match TRBD1. The CDR3 spans 14 residues. Germline values: CDR1 KGHSH, CDR2 LQKENI. Germline trimming cut 3 bases from V and 8 bases from J; bases unmatched to any gene: 3. This chain's CDR3 is CASSPGQGIGELFF. The CDR3 DNA reads TGTGCCAGCTCACCGGGACAGGGGATAGGGGAGCTGTTTTTT.

This chain uses TRBV27 with TRBJ2-3; 7 nucleotides line up with TRBD1. With V trimmed by 6 bases and J by 5 bases, 17 bases remained unmatched. The CDR3 extends over 17 amino acids. Germline CDR1 is MNHEY and CDR2 is SMNVEV (reference sequence). The CDR3 DNA reads TGTGCCAGCAGGATAGGGAGAGGGGGCGGTATGTTAGATACGCAGTATTTT. It translates to CASRIGRGGGMLDTQYF.

The genes are TRBV11-3 and TRBJ2-2; unclear D gene. V gave up 0 bases and J gave up 6 bases, with 5 bases separating them. Germline V lookup: CDR1 SGHNT, CDR2 YENEEA. The CDR3 length is 13 residues. The CDR3 reads CASSLDEAGELFF. For the CDR3, the DNA is TGTGCCAGCAGCTTAGATGAAGCCGGGGAGCTGTTTTTT.

The rearrangement uses TRBV18 and TRBJ2-3; D might be TRBD1 (6 bases). Germline V gene lookup returns CDR1 KGHSH and CDR2 LQKENI. Trimming took 4 bases from V and 2 from J, leaving 13 bases between them. The CDR3 covers 15 residues. In DNA form, the CDR3 reads TGTGCCAGCTCACTAACGGGACAAATCACAGATACGCAGTATTTT. Its translation is CASSLTGQITDTQYF.

This rearrangement joins TRBV5-1 to TRBJ2-1, with TRBD2 matching 12 bases. CDR1 and CDR2 from the germline V gene are SGHRS and YFSETQ. There are 17 residues in the CDR3. The ends lost 3 bases at V and 5 bases at J; junction bases unmatched: 9. This CDR3 reads CASSSQQLAGGHNEQFF. CDR3 sequence (DNA): TGCGCCAGCAGCTCCCAACAACTAGCGGGGGGCCACAATGAGCAGTTCTTC.

V is TRBV5-6 and J is TRBJ1-2; D remains ambiguous. Germline-derived CDR1 and CDR2 are SGHDT and YYEEEE. The CDR3 runs 12 residues. V dropped 2 bases and J dropped 7 bases, with 9 bases sitting between them. The CDR3 nucleotides are TGTGCCAGCAGCTTCATGGACGGTGGCTACACCTTC. This gives the protein CASSFMDGGYTF.

This clone was counted only a few times. J is TRBJ1-1 and V is TRBV19, with TRBD1 matching 7 bases. This CDR3 comprises 18 residues. Germline CDR1 LNHDA, CDR2 SQIVND (reference sequence). J lost 3 bases, V lost 7 bases, and 20 bases had no gene match. In nucleotides, the CDR3 is TGTGCCAGTACCTATAGTTACTTCCGCGGCCAGGGGGACACTGAAGCTTTCTTT. This gives the protein CASTYSYFRGQGDTEAFF. Full variable domain (missing parts from reference TRBV19 and TRBJ1-1): DGGITQSPKYLFRKEGQNVTLSCEQNLNHDAMYWYRQDPGQGLRLIYYSQIVNDFQKGDIAEGYSVSREKKESFPLTVTSAQKNPTAFYLCASTYSYFRGQGDTEAFFGQGTRLTVV.

This rearrangement joins TRBV18 to TRBJ1-3; D gene ambiguous. The CDR3 length is 16 residues. Trimming pared 9 bases from V and 3 bases from J, leaving 21 bases between. Per the germline V gene, CDR1 is KGHSH and CDR2 is LQKENI. As DNA, the CDR3 is TGTGCCAGTGCAGGATACGCAAAATTATATGGAAACACCATATATTTT. Translation gives CASAGYAKLYGNTIYF.

J is TRBJ1-4 and V is TRBV7-2; D may be TRBD1 (5 bases). CDR3 size: 14 residues. CDR1 SGHTA and CDR2 FQGNSA come from the germline V gene. V shed 3 bases and J shed 8 bases, with 13 bases lying between them. CDR3 DNA: TGTGCCAGCAGCTTCGGGACTTCTGGGGAAAAACTGTTTTTT. Its translation: CASSFGTSGEKLFF.

The chain carries TRBV21-1 and TRBJ2-7; TRBD2 reflects the table's D call only, with no check against the DNA. TRBV21-1 corresponds to a pseudogene. The CDR3 covers 14 residues. CDR3 protein: CASSKEGRSYEQYV. For the CDR3, the DNA is TGTGCCAGCAGCAAAGAGGGGAGGTCCTACGAGCAGTACGTC.

The rearrangement links TRBV2 to TRBJ1-2, with 10 bases matching TRBD1. Germline V lookup: CDR1 SNHLY, CDR2 FYNNEI. The V gene end was trimmed by 6 bases and the J gene end by 3 bases; junction bases not matched to a gene: 4. The length of the CDR3 is 14 residues. CDR3 protein: CASRGQGRHYGYTF. The CDR3 nucleotides are TGTGCCAGCAGGGGACAGGGGCGTCACTATGGCTACACCTTC.

This chain links TRBV19 with TRBJ1-5; the match to TRBD1 covers 7 bases. The V and J ends lost 6 bases and 3 bases, in that order; junction bases with no gene match: 8. The germline V gene has CDR1 LNHDA and CDR2 SQIVND (reference sequence). The CDR3 runs to 15 residues. For the CDR3, the DNA is TGTGCCAGTAGCATTACAGGGGCCATCAATCAGCCCCAGCATTTT. Its translation: CASSITGAINQPQHF.

The V call is TRBV7-9, the J call TRBJ1-2; tentative D call: TRBD1 (5 bases). With 2 bases removed from V and 4 bases from J, the gap between germline ends came to 17 bases. There are 16 residues in the CDR3. The germline CDR1 and CDR2 sequences are SEHNR and FQNEAQ (reference sequence). This chain's CDR3 is CASSLSGRLGAYGYTF. In DNA form, the CDR3 reads TGTGCCAGCAGCTTATCCGGACGTCTCGGGGCCTATGGCTACACCTTC.

V gene TRBV5-5 combines with J gene TRBJ1-4; 9 positions match TRBD1. V lost 4 bases and J lost 8; bases outside the gene matches: 12. The CDR3 loop spans 16 amino acids. Germline values: CDR1 SGHKS, CDR2 YYEKEE (reference sequence). CDR3 DNA sequence: TGTGCCAGCAGCGTATCCGGGACAGGGTCGAACGAAAAACTGTTTTTT. It is translated as CASSVSGTGSNEKLFF.

The chain employs TRBV15 and TRBJ1-6, with 9 bases aligning to TRBD1. The CDR3 loop spans 13 amino acids. Germline CDR1 and CDR2: LNHNV and YYDKDF (reference sequence). V dropped 8 bases and J dropped 7; count of bases not matched to a gene: 3. In DNA form, the CDR3 reads TGTGCCACCGGACAGGGGTCGAATTCACCCCTCCACTTT. Its translation is CATGQGSNSPLHF.

The chain is built from TRBV2 and TRBJ2-7; D perhaps matches TRBD2 (5 bases). The CDR3 is 13 residues long. V dropped 9 bases and J dropped 4 bases, with 16 bases sitting between them. Germline V gene data show CDR1 as SNHLY and CDR2 as FYNNEI. CDR3 bases: TGTGCCAGTAAGATTCTAGCTCAATACGAGCAGTACTTC. Amino acid sequence: CASKILAQYEQYF.

This clone was detected only once. V usage is TRBV4-1 and J usage is TRBJ2-5; D possibly corresponds to TRBD1 (6 bases). The V and J ends lost 1 base and 2 bases respectively, with 23 bases between them. Germline V lookup: CDR1 MGHRA, CDR2 YSYEKL. The CDR3 is made up of 19 amino acids. The CDR3 region is CASSQALRAKGQSQETQYF. The CDR3 nucleotides read TGCGCCAGCAGCCAAGCACTGAGGGCTAAAGGACAGTCACAAGAGACCCAGTACTTC.

The J gene is TRBJ2-3, the V gene TRBV7-2, with 10 positions matching TRBD2. V was pared by 5 bases and J by 0 bases, with 2 bases of the junction left unmatched. The CDR3 sequence is 15 residues long. The germline gives CDR1 SGHTA, CDR2 FQGNSA. CDR3 sequence (DNA): TGTGCCAGCAGCACACTAGCGGGGAGCACAGATACGCAGTATTTT. This codes for CASSTLAGSTDTQYF.

V is TRBV5-6 and J is TRBJ1-2; possible D gene TRBD1, 5 bases. V lost 0 bases and J lost 5, with 5 bases in between. Germline V gene data show CDR1 as SGHDT and CDR2 as YYEEEE. This CDR3 comprises 12 residues. The CDR3 spells CASSLAGYGYTF. Here the CDR3 DNA reads TGTGCCAGCAGCTTGGCAGGGTATGGCTACACCTTC.

The gene calls are TRBV5-4 and TRBJ2-3, with 7 bases matching TRBD1. Germline V gives CDR1 SGHNT, CDR2 YYREEE (reference sequence). This CDR3 is built from 16 residues. Trimming removed 5 bases from V and 2 bases from J; junction bases left unmatched: 11. CDR3 bases: TGTGCCAGCAGACCCGGGACAGAGGTCTTCACAGATACGCAGTATTTT. Translating it yields CASRPGTEVFTDTQYF.

The rearrangement uses TRBV5-6 and TRBJ1-5, with 8 positions matching TRBD1. Germline assignment: CDR1 SGHDT and CDR2 YYEEEE. With 2 bases clipped from V and 7 bases from J, the junction kept 5 bases outside the gene matches. CDR3 size: 14 residues. This CDR3 reads CASSLQGGTQPQHF. DNA of the CDR3: TGTGCCAGCAGCTTACAGGGGGGCACCCAGCCCCAGCATTTT.

This rearrangement joins TRBV2 to TRBJ1-4, with D unresolved. The germline V gene has CDR1 SNHLY and CDR2 FYNNEI. V was pared by 0 bases and J by 8 bases, with 13 bases between. This CDR3 spans 15 amino acids. As DNA, the CDR3 is TGTGCCAGCAGTGAAGCGCAAGGGTCTCGGGAAAAACTGTTTTTT. It translates to CASSEAQGSREKLFF.

V gene TRBV7-2 combines with J gene TRBJ2-2; 9 positions match TRBD2. Germline trimming cut 6 bases from V and 4 bases from J; bases unmatched to any gene: 3. The length of the CDR3 is 14 residues. Germline loops: CDR1 SGHTA, CDR2 FQGNSA. The CDR3 is CASREAGGTGELFF. Written as DNA, the CDR3 is TGTGCCAGCAGGGAAGCGGGGGGCACCGGGGAGCTGTTTTTT.